This TCR beta chain is from a study of monozygotic twins with cystic fibrosis (dated by TCRdb to about 2021). About the study as a whole: Approximately 3.2 micrograms of fragmented DNA went through approximately 15 PCR cycles to produce barcoded libraries. Twins were ranked among 850 to 1,200 cohort participants for weight-for-height and FEVPerc (FEV1 disease centile) at the day of blood sampling. Made up mostly of children and adolescents, the cohort included ten female and six male twin pairs ranging in age from roughly 2.0 to 40 years, with a median of about 9.2 years. Data for three of the twin pairs had been reported earlier in a different context. The study compared TCR beta repertoires within and between 16 monozygotic twin pairs with cystic fibrosis to assess genetic influence on V and J gene usage. Overall study outcomes, separate from this receptor: No association turned up between shared CDR3 numbers and age, concordance or disease severity, and the cohort was small. Sharing of nucleotide-identical clonotypes was significantly greater within monozygotic CF twin pairs than between unrelated CF individuals (P = 0.000026, Mann-Whitney). Simpson clonality was generally low (median around 0.01), suggesting a naive-dominated repertoire, with higher clonality in the most severely affected patients. V gene usage was most similar to the co-twin in 13 of 16 pairs, and J usage was most similar to the co-twin in 8 of 16 pairs, which suggests genetic constraints.

The twin pairs came from the European Cystic Fibrosis Twin and Sibling Study Cohort, a cohort that recruited patients from over a hundred CF clinics across 14 European countries. Both zygosity and CFTR genotype were checked in-house, and zygosity was tested with multiplex PCR across nine short tandem repeat loci. Peripheral blood was sampled from each twin, and clinical parameters were recorded on the day of blood sampling. Phenol/chloroform extraction was used to isolate genomic DNA from peripheral blood cells, and the DNA was then kept in TE buffer at 4 degrees C. Details on this clone: This clone's antigen is unknown. One base away there is no much larger clone; base qualities are not given.

The CDR3 runs 16 residues from the cysteine to the phenylalanine. Only CDR3 DNA remains: 48 bases, in frame from the first base. Trimming removed 9 bases from V and 3 bases from J, leaving 20 bases between the germline ends. Sequences MGHDK (CDR1) and SYGVNS (CDR2) are obtained from the germline V gene. Following the manufacturer's instructions, TCR beta CDR3 regions were amplified by multiplex PCR with the immunoSEQ immune profiling system. An Illumina NextSeq system was used for sequencing. The published analysis was carried out like this. The immunoSEQ Analyzer platform handled processing of the sequence data, and clonality was calculated by taking the square root of Simpson's index of productive rearrangements. Jensen-Shannon distance served as the measure of similarity in V and J usage, while OLGA was used to compute CDR3 generation probabilities. Shared CDR3 sequences were searched against the immuneACCESS database (August 2020) and VDJdb (December 2020). The source is immuneACCESS, and TCRdb retained only in-frame sequences with V and J called. Part of the clones is not carried over; for the studies checked, unresolved V genes explain less than half of this, and the remainder is unexplained. The D gene and trimming were derived from the DNA, and the V and J assignments and clone size from that table. The sample table records 20,000 or so clones; roughly 89% of these occur just once. The biggest ten clones account for around 1.3% of the sample.

In this chain, TRBV25-1 is recombined with TRBJ2-2; too little of a D gene remains to name it. The sequence derives from a woman under 40 with cystic fibrosis. Sequencing input: blood. The CDR3 reads as follows: CASSSLTSMDTGELFF. The DNA is as follows: TGTGCCAGTTCGTCACTTACTTCGATGGACACCGGGGAGCTGTTTTTT.